These 31 T cell receptor beta chains were all obtained from the same sample, sequenced in a study of CD8 T cells in Susac syndrome. An input of 0.5 to 1 ug of RNA was subjected to reverse transcription using random hexamers. TCRdb recomputed calls from the immunoSEQ multiplex PCR reads with MiXCR, one row per CDR3 protein. The table has 77,000 or so distinct CDR3 sequences, 85% to 95% seen once; the top ten hold around 0.48%. Sequenced: CD4+ T cells from PBMCs. The source of these receptors is a human donor with Susac syndrome.

The chain carries TRBV20-1 and TRBJ2-3; D gene uncertain. V lost 5 bases and J 5 bases, leaving 14 bases between the germline ends. The CDR3 length is 13 residues. Germline CDR1 reads DFQATT; CDR2 reads SNEGSKA (reference sequence). The CDR3 sequence is CSASGARGDTQYF. The CDR3 bases are TGCAGTGCTTCAGGAGCACGTGGAGATACGCAGTATTTT.

This clonotype was seen only once. This rearrangement joins TRBV28 to TRBJ2-2; 9 nucleotides match TRBD2. V was clipped by 8 bases and J by 7 bases; unmatched bases: 5. CDR3 length: 13 amino acids. The V gene's germline CDR1 is MDHEN and CDR2 SYDVKM. Written as DNA, the CDR3 is TGTGCCAGCGTAGCGGGAGCGGTCGGGGAGCTGTTTTTT. Its translation is CASVAGAVGELFF.

The chain joins TRBV6-5 to TRBJ2-3, with a tentative D call TRBD1 (6 bases). Germline loops: CDR1 MNHEY, CDR2 SVGAGI. V gave up 6 bases and J gave up 3 bases, with 16 bases separating them. The CDR3 runs to 15 residues. Written as DNA, the CDR3 is TGTGCCAGCAGGTTAACAGGGAAAGTAACAGATACGCAGTATTTT. Translated: CASRLTGKVTDTQYF.

The chain couples TRBV7-2 to TRBJ2-2; D gene ambiguous. V lost 1 base and J 2 bases, leaving 17 bases between the germline ends. Germline V gene sequence: CDR1 SGHTA, CDR2 FQGNSA. The CDR3 runs to 18 residues. CDR3 nucleotide sequence: TGTGCCAGCAGCTTAGACCCTGTTGAGGTTCCCAACACCGGGGAGCTGTTTTTT. Protein: CASSLDPVEVPNTGELFF.

This clonotype was seen just once. The chain joins TRBV7-2 to TRBJ1-5; the D is unclear. This CDR3 contains 14 residues. Looked up from germline, CDR1 is SGHTA and CDR2 is FQGNSA. V gave up 1 base and J gave up 6 bases, with 10 bases separating them. CDR3 loop: CASSLDGAGQPQHF. Here the CDR3 DNA reads TGTGCCAGCAGCTTAGATGGAGCGGGTCAGCCCCAGCATTTT.

V usage is TRBV6-2 or TRBV6-3 and J usage is TRBJ1-1; the D gene is possibly TRBD1 (6 bases). The germline V gene has CDR1 MNHEY and CDR2 SVGEGT. This CDR3 region has 11 residues. The V gene lost 5 bases and the J gene lost 11 bases, with 12 bases spanning the gap. CDR3 protein: CASSTGTGAFF. CDR3 sequence (DNA): TGTGCCAGCAGTACAGGAACAGGGGCTTTCTTT.

The chain links TRBV14 to TRBJ2-2; 7 bases match TRBD1. Trimming took 3 bases from V and 7 from J; bases not matched to a gene: 5. The CDR3 loop spans 14 amino acids. The V gene's germline CDR1 is SGHDN and CDR2 FVKESK. The CDR3 protein is CASSHDRVGGELFF. The CDR3 DNA reads TGTGCCAGCAGCCACGACAGGGTTGGCGGGGAGCTGTTTTTT. The full variable domain, in which reference TRBV14 and TRBJ2-2 provide the parts outside the CDR3, is EAGVTQFPSHSVIEKGQTVTLRCDPISGHDNLYWYRRVMGKEIKFLLHFVKESKQDESGMPNNRFLAERTGGTYSTLKVQPAELEDSGVYFCASSHDRVGGELFFGEGSRLTVL.

The CDR3 DNA reads TGTGCCAGCATCTGGGGGGAAGCTGGGGCCAACGTCCTGACTTTC. It translates to CASIWGEAGANVLTF. The chain uses TRBV12-3 or TRBV12-4 and TRBJ2-6; tentative D call: TRBD2 (6 bases). This CDR3 is 15 amino acids long. Trimming removed 7 bases from V and 2 bases from J, with 12 bases in between.

The V and J genes are TRBV7-2 and TRBJ1-1, with unresolved D. The V end lost 6 bases, the J end lost 5 bases, and 22 bases lay between the germline ends. The CDR3 runs 16 residues. Germline assignment: CDR1 SGHTA and CDR2 FQGNSA. CDR3 residues: CASSSPGNGPRTEAFF. CDR3 sequence (DNA): TGTGCCAGCAGTTCCCCAGGCAACGGGCCAAGGACTGAAGCTTTCTTT.

The sample holds a few counts of this clonotype. The V gene is TRBV7-9, the J gene TRBJ2-7; the match to TRBD1 covers 8 bases. Germline assignment: CDR1 SEHNR and CDR2 FQNEAQ (reference sequence). This CDR3 has 13 residues. V was clipped by 5 bases and J by 7 bases; unmatched bases: 7. This chain's CDR3 is CASSLDRAGEQYF. The CDR3 region has the DNA TGTGCCAGCAGCCTGGACAGGGCCGGGGAGCAGTACTTC.

The chain links TRBV20-1 to TRBJ1-2, with 8 bases lining up with TRBD1. Germline V gene lookup returns CDR1 DFQATT and CDR2 SNEGSKA (reference sequence). The J segment lost 7 bases and the V segment lost 0 bases, leaving 4 bases of the junction unmatched. The CDR3 extends over 13 amino acids. The CDR3 here is CSARDQGAAGYTF. The CDR3 DNA follows: TGCAGTGCTAGAGATCAGGGGGCGGCTGGCTACACCTTC.

V gene TRBV20-1 combines with J gene TRBJ2-3, with 14 bases fitting TRBD2. Germline CDR1 is DFQATT and CDR2 is SNEGSKA (reference sequence). The length of the CDR3 is 20 residues. The junction had 17 bases not matched to a gene; V was cut back by 2 bases and J by 4 bases. The CDR3 DNA is TGCAGTGCTAGACCTCGCCCCACACCGGGACTAGCGGGGGTATCAGATACGCAGTATTTT. Amino acids: CSARPRPTPGLAGVSDTQYF.

This sequence joins TRBV11-2 and TRBJ1-3; D is unresolved. Per the germline V gene, CDR1 is SGHAT and CDR2 is FQNNGV. This CDR3 contains 15 residues. Trimming cost V 3 bases and J 1 base, with 10 bases left between them. The CDR3, as DNA: TGTGCCAGCAGCTTGCGGACGGGATCTGGAAACACCATATATTTT. Translation: CASSLRTGSGNTIYF.

Here the CDR3 DNA reads TGCGCCAGCAGCTTTCAAGGGGCGAAGAACACTGAAGCTTTCTTT. Encoded protein: CASSFQGAKNTEAFF. The chain links TRBV5-1 to TRBJ1-1; maybe TRBD1 (5 bases). The CDR3 contains 15 residues. Trimming took 2 bases from V and 1 from J, leaving 12 bases between them. The germline gives CDR1 SGHRS, CDR2 YFSETQ.

This clonotype has a single count. This chain uses TRBV18 with TRBJ1-1; 7 bases fit TRBD1. CDR1 KGHSH and CDR2 LQKENI come from the germline V gene. V dropped 4 bases and J dropped 0; count of bases not matched to a gene: 2. The CDR3 loop spans 14 amino acids. CDR3 protein: CASSQDRLNTEAFF. The CDR3 DNA is TGTGCCAGCTCACAGGACAGGCTGAACACTGAAGCTTTCTTT.

V gene TRBV29-1 combines with J gene TRBJ1-1; weak D call: TRBD1 (5 bases). This CDR3 has 12 residues. V was shortened by 4 bases and J by 3 bases, with 9 bases between the two germline ends. Germline V gene sequence: CDR1 SQVTM, CDR2 ANQGSEA. CDR3 coding DNA: TGCAGCGTTGGGGGACTGTACACTGAAGCTTTCTTT. It yields the protein CSVGGLYTEAFF.

This clonotype has only one observation. The chain is built from TRBV3-1 and TRBJ2-5; the D gene is possibly TRBD1 (5 bases). Trimming stripped 0 bases from V and 1 base from J, with 18 bases between. The length of the CDR3 is 18 residues. Germline V gene lookup returns CDR1 LGHDT and CDR2 YNNKEL (reference sequence). The CDR3 region is CASSQDRVGAAGQETQYF. CDR3 DNA: TGTGCCAGCAGCCAAGATCGGGTTGGGGCAGCAGGCCAAGAGACCCAGTACTTC.

V usage is TRBV2 and J usage is TRBJ1-4; the D is unclear. The length of the CDR3 is 12 residues. Germline values: CDR1 SNHLY, CDR2 FYNNEI. V lost 8 bases and J lost 7, with 11 bases in between. As DNA, the CDR3 is TGTGCCAGCCACCGGACCAGTGAAAAACTGTTTTTT. Translation gives CASHRTSEKLFF.

The chain is built from TRBV19 and TRBJ1-4; D not certain. V was clipped by 5 bases and J by 6 bases, with 4 bases between them. Germline V CDR1 and CDR2: LNHDA, SQIVND (reference sequence). This CDR3 is built from 11 residues. The CDR3 DNA reads as TGTGCCAGTAGTGAAGATGAAAAACTGTTTTTT. Amino acids: CASSEDEKLFF.

The chain joins TRBV14 to TRBJ1-2; unclear D gene. With 2 bases removed from V and 0 bases from J, the gap between germline ends came to 13 bases. The CDR3 has 16 residues. The germline V gene has CDR1 SGHDN and CDR2 FVKESK. The CDR3 protein is CASSQIGRASNYGYTF. CDR3 DNA: TGTGCCAGCAGCCAAATAGGGAGGGCTTCTAACTATGGCTACACCTTC.

The chain has TRBV2 and TRBJ2-1; tentatively, D is TRBD1 or TRBD2 (6 bases each). Between the trimmed V and J ends, which lost 4 bases and 4 bases, there was a span of 17 bases. Per germline, CDR1 SNHLY and CDR2 FYNNEI. The CDR3 has 16 amino acids. The DNA for the CDR3 is TGTGCCAGCAGTGCGGGGCTAGGGGGGAAATACAATGAGCAGTTCTTC. This encodes CASSAGLGGKYNEQFF.

This clonotype was detected once. This sequence joins TRBV20-1 and TRBJ2-1; 8 bases are a match to TRBD2. CDR1 is DFQATT and CDR2 is SNEGSKA in the germline V gene (reference sequence). Germline trimming cut 6 bases from V and 6 bases from J; bases unmatched to any gene: 10. The CDR3 sequence is 14 residues long. This CDR3 reads CSAVLSGIGNEQFF. CDR3 bases: TGCAGTGCGGTACTTAGCGGGATTGGCAATGAGCAGTTCTTC.

The V and J genes are TRBV12-3 or TRBV12-4 and TRBJ2-3; D remains ambiguous. V was cut by 6 bases and J by 3 bases, with 13 bases left in between. CDR3 length: 14 residues. CDR3 DNA sequence: TGTGCCAGCAGCCTAGGGTCGGAGACAGATACGCAGTATTTT. It specifies CASSLGSETDTQYF.

The genes are TRBV7-6 and TRBJ2-6, with D perhaps matching TRBD1 or TRBD2 (6 bases each). Trimming took off 5 bases at V and 3 bases at J, with 17 bases between the two ends. The length of the CDR3 is 17 residues. Germline V gene data show CDR1 as SGHVS and CDR2 as FNYEAQ. The CDR3 here is CASSPWGAGNGANVLTF. The CDR3 nucleotides are TGTGCCAGCAGCCCCTGGGGGGCAGGGAATGGGGCCAACGTCCTGACTTTC.

The chain carries TRBV5-1 and TRBJ2-1; 9 nucleotides agree with TRBD2. Germline V gene sequence: CDR1 SGHRS, CDR2 YFSETQ. The J segment lost 9 bases and the V segment lost 8 bases, leaving 15 bases of the junction unmatched. The CDR3 runs to 15 residues. CDR3: CASRLGTSPRGEQFF. The CDR3 coding sequence is TGCGCCAGTAGATTAGGGACTAGCCCAAGAGGTGAGCAGTTCTTC.

In this sample, this clonotype turned up once. The chain combines TRBV20-1 with TRBJ1-2; no clear D. This CDR3 spans 15 amino acids. In germline, CDR1 is DFQATT, CDR2 SNEGSKA (reference sequence). V was cut by 2 bases and J by 0 bases, with 13 bases left in between. CDR3 nucleotide sequence: TGCAGTGCTAGAAGCCCGGACCATACTAACTATGGCTACACCTTC. Residues: CSARSPDHTNYGYTF.

CDR3 DNA: TGTGCCAGCAGTGATCCCTCGAGGGCGTCCTATAATTCACCCCTCCACTTT. Translation: CASSDPSRASYNSPLHF. This sequence joins TRBV25-1 and TRBJ1-6; D ambiguous. The V end lost 3 bases, the J end lost 1 base, and 13 bases lay between the germline ends. The CDR3 runs 17 residues. Germline V CDR1 and CDR2: MGHDK, SYGVNS.

The chain recombines TRBV7-2 with TRBJ1-4; TRBD1 agrees at 9 bases. In germline, CDR1 is SGHTA, CDR2 FQGNSA. Trimming at V came to 5 bases and at J to 7 bases, leaving 14 bases not matched to a gene. The CDR3 consists of 17 residues. The CDR3 here is CASSPTLDRGRGEKLFF. CDR3 bases: TGTGCCAGCAGCCCCACCTTGGACAGGGGACGGGGTGAAAAACTGTTTTTT.

CDR3 bases: TGTGCCAGCAGTCCCCTGGCCCGGGGGATGAACACTGAAGCTTTCTTT. Translating it yields CASSPLARGMNTEAFF. The chain recombines TRBV25-1 with TRBJ1-1, with a tentative D call TRBD1 (5 bases). The V gene's germline CDR1 is MGHDK and CDR2 SYGVNS. Trimming stripped 5 bases from V and 0 bases from J, with 16 bases between. CDR3 size: 16 residues.

V usage is TRBV2 and J usage is TRBJ1-1; no reliable D call. Germline-derived CDR1 and CDR2 are SNHLY and FYNNEI. The V end lost 6 bases, the J end lost 4 bases, and 15 bases lay between the germline ends. This CDR3 is built from 14 residues. In nucleotides, the CDR3 is TGTGCCAGCAGGAGGTGGGAGGTTGGCACTGAAGCTTTCTTT. Translation: CASRRWEVGTEAFF.

For the CDR3, the DNA is TGTGCCAGCAGTTCCAACTCAGGGGGCGCGGGTGAGCAGTACTTC. It encodes CASSSNSGGAGEQYF. V gene TRBV6-5 combines with J gene TRBJ2-7, with 8 bases lining up with TRBD1. V trimming: 4 bases; J trimming: 7 bases; junction bases outside the gene matches: 12. Germline CDR1 and CDR2: MNHEY and SVGAGI. The CDR3 spans 15 residues.